The present entry profiles one T cell receptor beta chain with its context. V lost 5 bases, J lost 5 bases, and 8 bases stayed unmatched. Germline CDR1 reads SEHNR; CDR2 reads FQNEAQ (reference sequence). This CDR3 is built from 16 residues. The data were produced by immunoSEQ multiplex PCR, yet TCRdb's version contains in-frame clones alone and is incomplete. The sample holds about 59,000 clones, about nine tenths seen once. The data were obtained in a study of blood T cell repertoires in COVID-19. Study context: PBMCs, B-cell-depleted T cells, or T cells were the source of the cDNA or gDNA that made up the material.

The sequenced material came from peripheral blood. This clonotype was sampled from a human donor in a cohort sampled during active COVID-19. The rearrangement uses TRBV7-9 and TRBJ2-5; TRBD2 matches at 13 bases. The CDR3 reads CASSLPLAGGRETQYF. For the CDR3, the DNA is TGTGCCAGCAGCCTACCACTAGCGGGAGGGAGGGAGACCCAGTACTTC.